Reported below is one TCR beta chain. Its antigen is unknown. It has no much larger one-base neighbor in the sample; base qualities were not kept. These data belong to a study of cytomegalovirus exposure and HLA in healthy donors (dated by TCRdb to the late 2010s). Describing the broader study: In an earlier analysis of roughly 500 of the donors, about 260 Gb of sequence data and about 110 million unique TCR beta sequences from about 190 million T cells were reported. Approximately 300 gigabases of sequencing data and roughly 81 million unique TCR sequences made up an early release that covered 640 HLA-typed donors. Of the roughly 410 genotyped donors, 75% to 85% were placed in the genetic ancestry cluster associated with self-reported Caucasian donors. The study was designed to test whether signatures of past pathogen exposure could be identified by cataloging public T cell receptors. Using immunosequencing, the study profiled T cell repertoires from about 620 subjects and related those repertoires to cytomegalovirus serostatus. Besides the first cohort of 550 to 750 subjects, a separate validation cohort made up of roughly 130 different subjects was used. To predict cytomegalovirus infection status, the study combined high-throughput TCR immunosequencing, statistical association of individual TCRs with disease status, and machine learning. A later analysis re-analyzed previously published TCR beta repertoires from roughly 600 donors and added high-resolution HLA genotyping to study TCR occurrence patterns. In the later analysis, no new phenotypic data were used to find candidate immune exposures; instead, reliance was placed on TCR beta sequences and their occurrence across donors. An earlier analysis of several hundred of the donors applied high-throughput TCR beta sequencing to assess whether each TCR beta V gene segment acted as functional or pseudogenic. Donor age, sex, ethnicity and CMV serostatus were collected together with the repertoire data. A later genetic analysis used genome-wide SNP genotypes for about 60% of the roughly 700 donors, treating that subset as a discovery cohort. Every repertoire in the discovery cohort had been generated on one and the same sequencing platform. Class I and class II HLA loci were covered by the typing at four-digit resolution. The number of donors typed differed by locus, with roughly 629-640 for A, B, C, DRB1 and DQB1, 522 for DQA1, 600 to 610 for DPA1, and some 440 for DPB1. About five DR-DQ haplotypes were treated as single units for association and clustering because of strong linkage in the cohort. On average, about 240,000 unique TCR beta nucleotide sequences were sequenced per donor among some 420 genotyped donors of the cohort, with roughly 19% of those sequences being non-productive.

Findings and caveats that apply to the study as a whole: The presence/absence analyses assumed that sequencing depth was roughly uniform across donors, and that assumption may not be true. An association between a missense DCLRE1C variant and V-gene and J-gene trimming of TCR beta chains was found in a later genetic analysis and replicated in an independent cohort. Across donors, most TCR sequences were observed very rarely, whereas some public TCRs were present in many individuals. A total of 150 to 200 TCR beta chains were listed by the study as associated with cytomegalovirus. When HLA alleles, especially DR and DQ, strongly co-occurred, TCR associations were difficult to assign to individual alleles. Immune exposure information for the cohort was limited to CMV serostatus. Some IMGT-functional V segments, including TRBV6-2 and TRBV6-3, could not be distinguished by the 87-base-pair reads and were therefore excluded. In vitro tests confirmed that a few of the cytomegalovirus-associated TCR beta chains recognize cytomegalovirus antigens. A cluster of highly shared sequence variants was judged likely to be a technical artifact of the sequencing pipeline. This cohort had only TCR beta chains sequenced, and the lack of alpha or paired-chain data limited which features could be detected. An earlier analysis of approximately 600 of the donors showed that most TCR beta V segments appeared in productive rearrangements either about 87% or about 30% of the time, which broadly matched IMGT annotations. According to a later analysis, TCR association rates differed among HLA loci, with DRB1 alleles showing the most associated TCRs and HLA-C alleles showing the fewest. The authors suggested that the approach could potentially be extended to other disease states and immunological phenotypes. In a later analysis, HLA-associated TCR beta chains showed more clonal expansion and lower generation probabilities than non-associated chains that were equally common. A later analysis reported that several top co-occurrence clusters appeared linked to parvovirus B19, influenza, CMV and Epstein-Barr virus. Compared with the approximately 710-donor mean, donors in an Asian-associated ancestry cluster had fewer N-insertions in productive TCRs, according to a later genetic analysis. The classifier was reported to diagnose cytomegalovirus status with high specificity and sensitivity in both the original and validation cohorts. Because counts were too low, about 15 rarely observed V segments, including chromosome 9 orphons, were left out of the earlier analysis of 587 of the donors. A further reported finding was that TCR beta sequences accurately predicted the HLA-A and HLA-B alleles for most subjects in the first cohort. According to a later analysis, most CMV-associated TCR beta chains appeared to be HLA-restricted, and the HLA associations seemed to be driven largely by CMV exposure. Because HLA typing was missing for some donors at each locus, association tests included only the typed subset. Linkage disequilibrium might explain the correlated functional status among segregating V segments, but an unknown experimental factor could not be excluded. Specific HLA alleles were associated with about 17,000 TCR beta sequences at a false discovery rate of 0.05 in a later analysis.

A distance of 4 bases separates the germline ends of V and J, which lose 1 base and 9 bases respectively. CDR3 length: 11 amino acids, cysteine to phenylalanine. This entry keeps only the CDR3 DNA: 33 bases, framed from base 1. The germline V gene (reference sequence) provides CDR1 MNHEY and CDR2 SMNVEV. The cohort was made up of approximately 700 healthy bone marrow donors. Cohort members were all nominally healthy when sampled, although unrecorded immune exposures were likely present. The donor tested CMV seronegative and was one of the 352 seronegative cohort members. A peripheral blood sample was provided by each donor, and peripheral blood mononuclear cells were used for TCR beta sequencing. Genomic DNA extraction from the blood cell samples was performed with the Qiagen DNeasy Blood Extraction Kit. The library was obtained by the immunoSEQ multiplex PCR assay. A mixture of 60 forward primers for TCR Vbeta segments and 13 reverse primers for TCR Jbeta segments was used in the multiplex PCR. The CDR3 region of rearranged TCR beta genes was amplified from genomic DNA by a multiplex PCR assay. The amplified TCR beta libraries were sequenced on the Illumina HiSeq System as 87-base-pair reads. On the authors' methods: A later analysis counted tens of millions of unique TCR beta chains across the 640 or so repertoires, and around 9.9 million of these chains were shared by at least two donors. Raw reads were error-corrected and collapsed into unique sequences by a nearest-neighbor algorithm in which closely related sequences were merged to remove PCR and sequencing errors. CDR3 sequences were aligned to IMGT reference sequences to assign V, D and J gene segments. For a sequence to be retained, at least a six-nucleotide match to both a V gene segment and a J gene segment was required. Rearrangements were called productive when the CDR3 lacked stop codons and stayed in frame with V and J; all others were non-productive. CDR3 was defined by IMGT convention, running from the second conserved V-encoded cysteine to the conserved J-encoded phenylalanine. The earlier analysis of about 590 of the donors excluded sequences that lacked an unambiguous match to a single V gene segment. In an earlier analysis of roughly 500 of the donors, V segments were called functional above 56.7% productive rearrangements and were called segregating when the between-donor standard deviation exceeded 5%. To diagnose cytomegalovirus status from the catalog of TCR beta chain sequences, a statistical classification framework was built. A later analysis assigned V and J genes by comparing TCR nucleotide sequences with IMGT/GENE-DB human TR gene sequences. Using the TCRdist pipeline, a later analysis assigned CDR3 sequences along with most-parsimonious VDJ recombination scenarios. In a later analysis, each TCR beta chain was defined by its CDR3 amino acid sequence together with its V-gene family, and reads without a unique V-gene family were excluded. In a later analysis, 450 to 600 highly shared, low-generation-probability nucleotide sequences were removed to address suspected cross-contamination and a sequencing artifact. In a later analysis, a clonal expansion index for each public chain was calculated from normalized within-repertoire ranks of inferred template counts. Generation probabilities in a later analysis came from a VDJ recombination model fitted to out-of-frame rearrangements, and those results were checked against IGoR. Hypergeometric tests were used in a later analysis to score TCR-TCR, TCR-HLA and TCR-CMV co-occurrence, with a repertoire-size bias correction applied to the TCR pairs. A later analysis estimated false discovery rates by permuting HLA or CMV assignments 20 times. In a later analysis, co-occurring TCRs were grouped using DBSCAN, with TCRdist sequence similarity added in when clustering inside HLA-allele-positive subsets. Repertoires with fewer than 30,000 or more than 120,000 public chains were left out of co-occurrence clustering, as were a handful of repertoires with anomalous nucleotide sharing. In its TCRdb copy, this immuneACCESS table keeps in-frame sequences only and misses some clones. Where compared with another copy, unresolved V genes explain less than half of these, and the others have no known cause. Clone size and the V and J calls come from that table; the DNA yielded D and trimming. In this sample the table shows approximately 150,000 clones, roughly 80% of which occur a single time. The top ten clones comprise less than 3.5% of the sample.

Rearrangement joined TRBV27 to TRBJ1-5, with the D segment identity uncertain. Sequenced material: PBMCs. This TCR was recovered from a woman aged 25 to 39 in good health and CMV-seronegative. The CDR3 amino acid sequence is: CASSLFRPQHF. The DNA sequence follows: TGTGCCAGCAGTTTATTCAGGCCCCAGCATTTT.